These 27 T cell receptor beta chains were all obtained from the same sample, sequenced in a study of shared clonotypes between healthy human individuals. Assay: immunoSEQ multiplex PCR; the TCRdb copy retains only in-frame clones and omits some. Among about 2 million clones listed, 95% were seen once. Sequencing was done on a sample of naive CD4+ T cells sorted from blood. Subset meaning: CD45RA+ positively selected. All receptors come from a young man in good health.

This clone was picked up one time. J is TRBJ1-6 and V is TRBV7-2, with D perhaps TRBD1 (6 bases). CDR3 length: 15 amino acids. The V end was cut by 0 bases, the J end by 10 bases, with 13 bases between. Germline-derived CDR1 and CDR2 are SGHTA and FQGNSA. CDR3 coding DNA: TGTGCCAGCAGCTTAGCAGACTGGGGGGCCTCACCCCTCCACTTT. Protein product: CASSLADWGASPLHF. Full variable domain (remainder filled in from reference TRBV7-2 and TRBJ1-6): GAGVSQSPSNKVTEKGKDVELRCDPISGHTALYWYRQSLGQGLEFLIYFQGNSAPDKSGLPSDRFSAERTGGSVSTLTIQRTQQEDSAVYLCASSLADWGASPLHFGNGTRLTVT.

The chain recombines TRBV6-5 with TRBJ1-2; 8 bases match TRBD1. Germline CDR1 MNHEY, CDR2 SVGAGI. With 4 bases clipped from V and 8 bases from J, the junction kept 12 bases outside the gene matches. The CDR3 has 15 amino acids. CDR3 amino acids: CASSSDRGAMEGYTF. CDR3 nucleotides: TGTGCCAGCAGTTCCGACAGGGGAGCGATGGAGGGCTACACCTTC.

DNA for the CDR3: TGTGCCAGCAGCTGGGGACAGGGGGTATCTGGCTACACCTTC. It translates to CASSWGQGVSGYTF. The chain carries TRBV5-4 and TRBJ1-2, with 11 nucleotides matching TRBD1. CDR3 length: 14 residues. In germline, CDR1 is SGHNT, CDR2 YYREEE (reference sequence). The V and J ends lost 3 bases and 7 bases, in that order; junction bases with no gene match: 5.

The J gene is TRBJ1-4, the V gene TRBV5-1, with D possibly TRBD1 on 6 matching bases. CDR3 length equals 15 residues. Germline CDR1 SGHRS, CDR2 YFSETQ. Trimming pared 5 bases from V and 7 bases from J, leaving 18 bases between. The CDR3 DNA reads TGCGCCAGCAGTATAGCAGGGGTTGCTGGTGAAAAACTGTTTTTT. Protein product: CASSIAGVAGEKLFF. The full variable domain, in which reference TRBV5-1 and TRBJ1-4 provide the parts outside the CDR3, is KAGVTQTPRYLIKTRGQQVTLSCSPISGHRSVSWYQQTPGQGLQFLFEYFSETQRNKGNFPGRFSGRQFSNSRSEMNVSTLELGDSALYLCASSIAGVAGEKLFFGSGTQLSVL.

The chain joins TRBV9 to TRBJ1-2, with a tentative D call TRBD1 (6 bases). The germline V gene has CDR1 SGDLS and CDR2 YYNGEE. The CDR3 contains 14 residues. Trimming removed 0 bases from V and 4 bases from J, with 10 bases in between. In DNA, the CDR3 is TGTGCCAGCAGCGTAGAACAGGGAGGCTATGGCTACACCTTC. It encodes CASSVEQGGYGYTF.

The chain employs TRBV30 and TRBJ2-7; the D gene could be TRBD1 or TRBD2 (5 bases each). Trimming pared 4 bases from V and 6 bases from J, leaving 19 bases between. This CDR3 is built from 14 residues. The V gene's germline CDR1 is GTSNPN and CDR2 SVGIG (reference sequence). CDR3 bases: TGTGCCTGGAAACCGGGACCTCAGGGCCTCGAGCAGTACTTC. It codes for CAWKPGPQGLEQYF.

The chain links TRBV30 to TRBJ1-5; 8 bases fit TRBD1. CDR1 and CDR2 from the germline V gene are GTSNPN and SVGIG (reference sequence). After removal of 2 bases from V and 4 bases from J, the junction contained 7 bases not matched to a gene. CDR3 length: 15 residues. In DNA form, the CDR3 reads TGTGCCTGGAGTACAGGGGGAGTAGTTAATCAGCCCCAGCATTTT. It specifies CAWSTGGVVNQPQHF.

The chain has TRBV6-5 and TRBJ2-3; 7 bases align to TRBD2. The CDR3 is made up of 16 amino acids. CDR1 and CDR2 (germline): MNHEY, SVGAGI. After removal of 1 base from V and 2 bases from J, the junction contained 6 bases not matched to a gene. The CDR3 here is CASSYFSGTATDTQYF. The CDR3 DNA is TGTGCCAGCAGTTACTTCAGCGGGACGGCCACAGATACGCAGTATTTT.

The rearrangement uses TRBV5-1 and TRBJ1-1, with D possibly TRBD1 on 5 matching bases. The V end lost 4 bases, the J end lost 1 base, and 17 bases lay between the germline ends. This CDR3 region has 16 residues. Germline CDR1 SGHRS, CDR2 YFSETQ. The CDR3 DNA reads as TGCGCCAGCAGCCCCTGGATCGGGACGGCGAACACTGAAGCTTTCTTT. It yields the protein CASSPWIGTANTEAFF.

CDR3 amino acids: CASSQDLAGGPAGELFF. DNA for the CDR3: TGCGCCAGCAGCCAGGATTTAGCGGGAGGGCCGGCCGGGGAGCTGTTTTTT. V usage is TRBV4-3 and J usage is TRBJ2-2; TRBD2 aligns across 11 bases. The CDR3 extends over 17 amino acids. The J segment lost 6 bases and the V segment lost 3 bases, leaving 9 bases of the junction unmatched. CDR1 LGHNA and CDR2 YSLEER come from the germline V gene.

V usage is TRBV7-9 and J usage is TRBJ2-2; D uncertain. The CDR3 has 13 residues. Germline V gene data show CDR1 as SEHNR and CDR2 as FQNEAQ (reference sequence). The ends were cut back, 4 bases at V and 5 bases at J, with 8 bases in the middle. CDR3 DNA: TGTGCCAGCAGCTACCTATGGACCGGGGAGCTGTTTTTT. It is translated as CASSYLWTGELFF.

CDR3 bases: TGTGCCAGTAGTAGACTAGCGGGGGCCCATGAGCAGTTCTTC. It is translated as CASSRLAGAHEQFF. The rearrangement links TRBV19 to TRBJ2-1; 12 bases align to TRBD2. Losses at the gene ends were 4 bases for V and 8 bases for J; bases not matched to a gene: 3. The CDR3 is made up of 14 amino acids. The germline gives CDR1 LNHDA, CDR2 SQIVND (reference sequence).

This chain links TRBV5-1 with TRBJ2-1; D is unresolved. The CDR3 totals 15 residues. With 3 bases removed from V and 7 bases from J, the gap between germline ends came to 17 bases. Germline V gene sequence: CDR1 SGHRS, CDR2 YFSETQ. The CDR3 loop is CASSSVPNLLNEQFF. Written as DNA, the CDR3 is TGCGCCAGCAGCTCCGTACCGAATTTATTGAATGAGCAGTTCTTC.

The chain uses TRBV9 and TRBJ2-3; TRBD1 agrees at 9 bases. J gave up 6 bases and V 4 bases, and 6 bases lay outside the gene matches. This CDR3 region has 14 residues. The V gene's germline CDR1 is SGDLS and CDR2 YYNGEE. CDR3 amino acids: CASSISGTGDTQYF. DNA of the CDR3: TGTGCCAGCAGCATATCCGGGACAGGGGATACGCAGTATTTT.

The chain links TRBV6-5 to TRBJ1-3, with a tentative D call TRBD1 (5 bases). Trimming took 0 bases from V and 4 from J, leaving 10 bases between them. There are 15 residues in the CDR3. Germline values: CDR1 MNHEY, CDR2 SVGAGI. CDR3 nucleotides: TGTGCCAGCAGTTACTCCCCCAGGGAAGGAAACACCATATATTTT. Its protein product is CASSYSPREGNTIYF.

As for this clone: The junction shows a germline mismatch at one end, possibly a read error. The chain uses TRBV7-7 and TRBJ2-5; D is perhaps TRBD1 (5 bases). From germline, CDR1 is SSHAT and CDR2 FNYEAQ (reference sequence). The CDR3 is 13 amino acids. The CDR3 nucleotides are TGTGCTAGCAGCTTAGCCAGGGAACAGACCCAGTACTTC. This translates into CASSLAREQTQYF.

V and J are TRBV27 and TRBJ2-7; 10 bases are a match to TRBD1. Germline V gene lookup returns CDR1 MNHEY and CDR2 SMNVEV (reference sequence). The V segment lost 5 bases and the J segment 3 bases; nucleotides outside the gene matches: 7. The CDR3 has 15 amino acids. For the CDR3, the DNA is TGTGCCAGCAGTCCAGCCGGGACAGGGGTCTACGAGCAGTACTTC. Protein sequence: CASSPAGTGVYEQYF.

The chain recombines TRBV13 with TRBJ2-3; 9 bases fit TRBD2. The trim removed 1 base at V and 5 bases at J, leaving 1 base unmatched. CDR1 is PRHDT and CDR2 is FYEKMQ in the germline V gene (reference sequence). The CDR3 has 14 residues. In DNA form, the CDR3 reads TGTGCCAGCAGCTTAGAGCGGGGGGTAGATACGCAGTATTTT. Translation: CASSLERGVDTQYF. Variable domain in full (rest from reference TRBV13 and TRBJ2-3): AAGVIQSPRHLIKEKRETATLKCYPIPRHDTVYWYQQGPGQDPQFLISFYEKMQSDKGSIPDRFSAQQFSDYHSELNMSSLELGDSALYFCASSLERGVDTQYFGPGTRLTVL.

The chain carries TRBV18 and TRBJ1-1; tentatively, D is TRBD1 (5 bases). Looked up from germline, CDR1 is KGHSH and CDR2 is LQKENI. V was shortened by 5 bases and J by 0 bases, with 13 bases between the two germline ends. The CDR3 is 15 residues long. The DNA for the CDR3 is TGTGCCAGCTCATCGCAGACAGCCATGAACACTGAAGCTTTCTTT. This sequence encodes CASSSQTAMNTEAFF.

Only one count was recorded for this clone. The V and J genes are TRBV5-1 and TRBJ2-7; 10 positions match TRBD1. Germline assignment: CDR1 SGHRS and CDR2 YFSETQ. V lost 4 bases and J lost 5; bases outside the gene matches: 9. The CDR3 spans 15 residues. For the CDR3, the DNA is TGCGCCAGCAGCCGCGGGACAGGGGATATAAACGAGCAGTACTTC. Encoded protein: CASSRGTGDINEQYF.

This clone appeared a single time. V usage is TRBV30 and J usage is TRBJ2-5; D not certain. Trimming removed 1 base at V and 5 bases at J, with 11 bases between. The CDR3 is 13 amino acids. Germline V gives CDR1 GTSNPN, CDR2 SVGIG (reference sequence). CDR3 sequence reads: CAWSGRLGETQYF. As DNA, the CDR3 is TGTGCCTGGAGTGGCAGGTTGGGGGAGACCCAGTACTTC.

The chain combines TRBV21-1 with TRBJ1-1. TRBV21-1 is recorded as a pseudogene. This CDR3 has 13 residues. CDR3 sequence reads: CASSKTGRDEAFF. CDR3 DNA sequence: TGTGCCAGCAGCAAAACCGGAAGGGATGAAGCTTTCTTT.

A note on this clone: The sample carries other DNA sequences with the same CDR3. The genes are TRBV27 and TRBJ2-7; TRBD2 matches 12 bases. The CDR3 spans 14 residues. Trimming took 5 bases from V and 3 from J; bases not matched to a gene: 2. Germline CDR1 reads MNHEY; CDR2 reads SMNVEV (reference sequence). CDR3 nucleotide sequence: TGTGCCAGCAGTCTAGCGGGAGGGCTCTACGAGCAGTACTTC. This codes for CASSLAGGLYEQYF.

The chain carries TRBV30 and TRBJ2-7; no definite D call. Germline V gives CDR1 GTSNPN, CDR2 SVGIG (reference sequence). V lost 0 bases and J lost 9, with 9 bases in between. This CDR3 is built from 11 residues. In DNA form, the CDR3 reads TGTGCCTGGAGTGTACAACTGGTGCAGTACTTC. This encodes CAWSVQLVQYF.

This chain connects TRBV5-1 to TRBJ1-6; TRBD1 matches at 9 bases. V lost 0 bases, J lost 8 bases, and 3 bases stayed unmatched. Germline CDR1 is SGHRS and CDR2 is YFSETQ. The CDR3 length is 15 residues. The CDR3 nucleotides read TGCGCCAGCAGCTTGGGACAGGGGGTGGATTCACCCCTCCACTTT. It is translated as CASSLGQGVDSPLHF.

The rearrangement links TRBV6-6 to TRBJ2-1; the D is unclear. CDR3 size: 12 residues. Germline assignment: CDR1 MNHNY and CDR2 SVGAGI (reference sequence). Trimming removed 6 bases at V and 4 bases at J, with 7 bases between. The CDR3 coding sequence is TGTGCCAGCAGAGGGTTATACAATGAGCAGTTCTTC. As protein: CASRGLYNEQFF.

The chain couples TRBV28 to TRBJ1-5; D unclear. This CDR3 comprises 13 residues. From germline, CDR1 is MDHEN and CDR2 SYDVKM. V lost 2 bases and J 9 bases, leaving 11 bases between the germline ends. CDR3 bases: TGTGCCAGCAGTTTAATGGCAACAATGCCCCAGCATTTT. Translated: CASSLMATMPQHF.